This T cell receptor (beta chain) derives from a study of T cell responses to AZD1222 COVID-19 vaccine. Study summary: Second-dose recipients at about 4 or about 12 weeks were treated as one pooled group.

Measured with immunoSEQ multiplex PCR; TCRdb has only the in-frame clones, and not every one. The repertoire holds about 120,000 clones, with approximately 85% as singletons. Overall study results and limits: The sample set comprised mostly white British donors with more females, and clonal diversity was possibly underestimated. Compared with day 0, the breadth and depth of the Spike-specific TCR repertoire rose significantly after two doses of AZD1222.

Germline-derived CDR1 and CDR2 are MNHEY and SVGEGT. J gave up 1 base and V 6 bases, and 9 bases lay outside the gene matches. CDR3 length: 16 residues. A word on this clone: Antigen specificity is unknown.

The V and J genes are TRBV6-2 or TRBV6-3 and TRBJ2-7; 10 nucleotides match TRBD2. The sample here was peripheral blood, taken on day 0 of AZD1222 vaccination. This TCR derives from an adult in good health. The CDR3 sequence: CASSRLTSGLSYEQYF. The DNA for the CDR3 is TGTGCCAGCAGCCGTCTGACTAGCGGGCTTTCCTACGAGCAGTACTTC.